The source of this TCR beta chain is a study of T cell responses to AZD1222 COVID-19 vaccine. CDR1 MDHEN and CDR2 SYDVKM come from the germline V gene. The CDR3 covers 12 residues. Between the trimmed V and J ends, which lost 3 bases and 8 bases, there was a span of 10 bases. This clone was picked up one time. Its antigen is unidentified. The assay was immunoSEQ multiplex PCR, and TCRdb's table has in-frame clones only and misses some. The sample yields about 130,000 clones, 88% seen once. Overall study findings and caveats: It should be noted that donors were predominantly white British and more often female, and clonal diversity was possibly underestimated.

The chain uses TRBV28 and TRBJ1-2; D may be TRBD1 (5 bases). The clonotype comes from an adult in good health. The sample in question was peripheral blood, obtained on day 0 of MenACWY control vaccination. The CDR3 loop reads CASSLIGQGYTF. Written as DNA, the CDR3 is TGTGCCAGCAGTTTGATAGGACAAGGCTACACCTTC.